Listed here are 30 T cell receptor beta chains from one sample, sequenced in a study of T-cell memory formation after mild COVID-19. TCRdb re-called the 5' RACE reads through MiXCR, storing one row per CDR3 protein. The sample shows about 310,000 distinct CDR3 sequences, less than 20% of them seen only once. Sequenced material: PBMCs or a T cell subset sorted from them (not recorded which). These receptors originate from a man aged 18 to 35 who had mild COVID-19 (a few samples of this study predate the infection). Cell type and time point are not known.

This rearrangement joins TRBV7-2 to TRBJ2-3; no definite D call. Trimming cost V 3 bases and J 0 bases, with 19 bases left between them. Looked up from germline, CDR1 is SGHTA and CDR2 is FQGNSA. The CDR3 extends over 18 amino acids. The chain's CDR3 is CASSFIDLATSSTDTQYF. The CDR3 region has the DNA TGTGCCAGCAGCTTTATAGATCTGGCAACTTCTAGCACAGATACGCAGTATTTT.

V is TRBV5-1 and J is TRBJ2-5; D may be TRBD2 (6 bases). This CDR3 is 15 amino acids long. Trimming cost V 1 base and J 5 bases, with 15 bases left between them. The V gene's germline CDR1 is SGHRS and CDR2 YFSETQ. CDR3 amino acids: CASSLFSPGEETQYF. CDR3 sequence (DNA): TGCGCCAGCAGCTTGTTTTCCCCGGGAGAGGAGACCCAGTACTTC. Supplemented by reference TRBV5-1 and TRBJ2-5, the full variable domain reads KAGVTQTPRYLIKTRGQQVTLSCSPISGHRSVSWYQQTPGQGLQFLFEYFSETQRNKGNFPGRFSGRQFSNSRSEMNVSTLELGDSALYLCASSLFSPGEETQYFGPGTRLLVL.

V is TRBV12-3 or TRBV12-4 and J is TRBJ1-5; D remains unclear. The CDR3 totals 14 residues. V lost 0 bases to trimming and J lost 0 bases, with 3 bases between them. The CDR3: CASSLAPSNQPQHF. The DNA for the CDR3 is TGTGCCAGCAGTTTAGCGCCTAGCAATCAGCCCCAGCATTTT.

This clonotype was seen only a few times. The V gene is TRBV24-1, the J gene TRBJ2-1, with TRBD1 matching 7 bases. CDR3 length equals 12 residues. Germline trimming cut 3 bases from V and 9 bases from J; bases unmatched to any gene: 1. Germline V CDR1 and CDR2: KGHDR, SFDVKD. This CDR3 reads CATSDTGVEQFF. The CDR3 DNA sequence: TGTGCCACCAGTGATACAGGGGTTGAGCAGTTCTTC.

This clonotype was seen repeatedly, ten times or more. The V gene is TRBV4-3, the J gene TRBJ1-6; no clear D gene. The CDR3 totals 13 residues. Germline V gene sequence: CDR1 LGHNA, CDR2 YSLEER. Trimming removed 0 bases at V and 9 bases at J, with 6 bases between. CDR3 DNA sequence: TGCGCCAGCAGCCAAGATCTATTTTCACCCCTCCACTTT. It yields the protein CASSQDLFSPLHF.

V usage is TRBV7-2 and J usage is TRBJ1-1, with D possibly being TRBD1 (5 bases). This CDR3 spans 13 amino acids. Trimming stripped 5 bases from V and 7 bases from J, with 14 bases between. Germline CDR1 is SGHTA and CDR2 is FQGNSA. The DNA of the CDR3 is TGTGCCAGCAGCGAGCGGGGGTGGGGTGAAGCTTTCTTT. It codes for CASSERGWGEAFF.

A few counts support this clonotype. V and J are TRBV6-5 and TRBJ2-3, with 7 bases aligning to TRBD1. With V trimmed by 0 bases and J by 5 bases, 8 bases remained unmatched. This CDR3 is 16 amino acids long. Per the germline V gene, CDR1 is MNHEY and CDR2 is SVGAGI. CDR3 residues: CASSYSPGPGGDTQYF. The CDR3 DNA sequence: TGTGCCAGCAGTTACTCTCCAGGCCCAGGGGGAGATACGCAGTATTTT.

This clonotype was observed a few times. V is TRBV12-3 or TRBV12-4 and J is TRBJ2-4; D call uncertain. This CDR3 comprises 15 residues. V lost 5 bases and J 0 bases, leaving 11 bases between the germline ends. The CDR3 region is CASSLLGLAKNIQYF. The CDR3 DNA is TGTGCCAGCAGTCTTCTGGGGTTAGCCAAAAACATTCAGTACTTC.

The sample holds a few counts of this clonotype. The chain links TRBV7-3 to TRBJ2-3; D assignment may be TRBD1 or TRBD2 (5 bases each). The CDR3 has 15 amino acids. CDR1 and CDR2 from the germline V gene are SGHTA and FQGTGA. V was shortened by 5 bases and J by 0 bases, with 12 bases between the two germline ends. In nucleotides, the CDR3 is TGTGCCAGCAGCCCGGGGACGGCTAGCACAGATACGCAGTATTTT. Amino acids: CASSPGTASTDTQYF. The full variable domain, completed using reference TRBV7-3 and TRBJ2-3, is GAGVSQTPSNKVTEKGKYVELRCDPISGHTALYWYRQSLGQGPEFLIYFQGTGAADDSGLPNDRFFAVRPEGSVSTLKIQRTERGDSAVYLCASSPGTASTDTQYFGPGTRLTVL.

The rearrangement uses TRBV7-7 and TRBJ2-3, with TRBD2 matching 10 bases. The V segment lost 1 base and the J segment 5 bases; nucleotides outside the gene matches: 6. Germline V gene data show CDR1 as SSHAT and CDR2 as FNYEAQ (reference sequence). The CDR3 totals 16 residues. In DNA, the CDR3 is TGTGCCAGCAGCTTAGGAGCGGGGGGGCCGGTAGATACGCAGTATTTT. Residues: CASSLGAGGPVDTQYF.

A few counts support this clonotype. The rearrangement links TRBV20-1 to TRBJ2-3; 10 bases agree with TRBD2. This CDR3 comprises 18 residues. The germline V gene encodes CDR1 DFQATT and CDR2 SNEGSKA (reference sequence). The V and J ends lost 3 bases and 5 bases, in that order; junction bases with no gene match: 17. The DNA for the CDR3 is TGCAGTGCTAGTTCCAGCGGGGGGGGCCATGACATTATAGATACGCAGTATTTT. It is translated as CSASSSGGGHDIIDTQYF.

The chain recombines TRBV12-3 or TRBV12-4 with TRBJ1-1; 8 bases map to TRBD1. With 7 bases clipped from V and 9 bases from J, the junction kept 10 bases outside the gene matches. The CDR3 has 13 amino acids. CDR3 residues: CASKRMTGEKAFF. The CDR3 nucleotides are TGTGCCAGCAAAAGAATGACAGGGGAAAAAGCTTTCTTT.

This chain connects TRBV7-6 to TRBJ1-1; D may be TRBD1 (5 bases). This CDR3 is 15 amino acids long. Per the germline V gene, CDR1 is SGHVS and CDR2 is FNYEAQ. Trimming took off 5 bases at V and 3 bases at J, with 16 bases between the two ends. The CDR3 nucleotides are TGTGCCAGCAGCCTTAGGGACGGGGCGGACACTGAAGCTTTCTTT. Translation: CASSLRDGADTEAFF. Complete variable domain (other parts from reference TRBV7-6 and TRBJ1-1): GAGVSQSPRYKVTKRGQDVALRCDPISGHVSLYWYRQALGQGPEFLTYFNYEAQQDKSGLPNDRFSAERPEGSISTLTIQRTEQRDSAMYRCASSLRDGADTEAFFGQGTRLTVV.

In its sample, this clonotype was seen a few times. The CDR3 reads CASSAQDSPGYTF. DNA of the CDR3: TGTGCCAGCAGTGCCCAGGATTCCCCTGGCTACACCTTC. The chain employs TRBV12-3 or TRBV12-4 and TRBJ1-2; D is undetermined. There are 13 residues in the CDR3. V was cut by 5 bases and J by 7 bases, with 14 bases left in between.

The gene calls are TRBV18 and TRBJ1-5, with 9 positions matching TRBD1. This CDR3 has 16 amino acids. Germline V gene data show CDR1 as KGHSH and CDR2 as LQKENI. V lost 6 bases and J lost 7; bases outside the gene matches: 13. The CDR3 is CASSPTGTGPWQPQHF. The CDR3 DNA is TGTGCCAGCTCGCCCACCGGGACAGGGCCTTGGCAGCCCCAGCATTTT.

The chain is built from TRBV5-1 and TRBJ1-5; perhaps TRBD1 as D (6 bases). V lost 0 bases and J 6 bases, leaving 13 bases between the germline ends. Germline V CDR1 and CDR2: SGHRS, YFSETQ. This CDR3 has 15 amino acids. The DNA of the CDR3 is TGCGCCAGCAGCTTGGAAGGGGGAATCGCTCAGCCCCAGCATTTT. Translated: CASSLEGGIAQPQHF.

The table lists this clonotype with a few counts. V and J are TRBV19 and TRBJ2-7, with D possibly TRBD2 on 6 matching bases. This CDR3 contains 14 residues. Trimming shortened V by 6 bases and J by 4 bases, and 16 bases separated the two germline ends. Germline V lookup: CDR1 LNHDA, CDR2 SQIVND (reference sequence). The CDR3 DNA sequence: TGTGCCAGTAGAACCTCCGGGACTGGTTACGAGCAGTACTTC. Protein: CASRTSGTGYEQYF. Supplemented by reference TRBV19 and TRBJ2-7, the full variable domain reads DGGITQSPKYLFRKEGQNVTLSCEQNLNHDAMYWYRQDPGQGLRLIYYSQIVNDFQKGDIAEGYSVSREKKESFPLTVTSAQKNPTAFYLCASRTSGTGYEQYFGPGTRLTVT.

J is TRBJ2-1 and V is TRBV5-1, with 10 positions matching TRBD2. The CDR3 spans 17 residues. V was pared by 0 bases and J by 0 bases, with 3 bases of the junction left unmatched. CDR1 is SGHRS, CDR2 YFSETQ, per germline. CDR3: CASSLGSGGISYNEQFF. In DNA form, the CDR3 reads TGCGCCAGCAGCTTGGGTAGCGGGGGGATCTCCTACAATGAGCAGTTCTTC.

The chain recombines TRBV5-5 with TRBJ2-7; the D is unclear. Germline CDR1 and CDR2: SGHKS and YYEKEE (reference sequence). The CDR3 has 14 amino acids. V dropped 3 bases and J dropped 0 bases, with 10 bases sitting between them. CDR3 sequence reads: CASSSSTSSYEQYV. Written as DNA, the CDR3 is TGTGCCAGCAGCTCGTCTACAAGCTCCTACGAGCAGTACGTC.

This clonotype showed up just a few times. J is TRBJ2-5 and V is TRBV5-4, with 10 bases identical to TRBD2. Looked up from germline, CDR1 is SGHNT and CDR2 is YYREEE (reference sequence). The CDR3 has 16 residues. J gave up 2 bases and V 4 bases, and 8 bases lay outside the gene matches. The DNA of the CDR3 is TGTGCCAGCAGCGGAGGGACTAGCGAGCGTCAAGAGACCCAGTACTTC. Amino acids: CASSGGTSERQETQYF.

This clonotype was detected a few times. This chain connects TRBV15 to TRBJ1-1, with D maybe TRBD1 (6 bases). The V and J ends lost 0 bases and 6 bases respectively, with 14 bases between them. This CDR3 comprises 15 residues. Germline V gene data show CDR1 as LNHNV and CDR2 as YYDKDF (reference sequence). The CDR3 loop is CATSREGARSPEAFF. The CDR3 nucleotides are TGTGCCACCAGCAGAGAGGGGGCAAGGTCCCCTGAAGCTTTCTTT.

In its sample, this clonotype was seen many times. The chain joins TRBV12-3 or TRBV12-4 to TRBJ2-6; no reliable D call. The V end was cut by 6 bases, the J end by 0 bases, with 9 bases between. The CDR3 is 15 amino acids. CDR3 sequence reads: CASSFDTSGANVLTF. The CDR3 nucleotides are TGTGCCAGCAGCTTTGACACCTCTGGGGCCAACGTCCTGACTTTC.

The chain carries TRBV4-3 and TRBJ2-4; tentative D call: TRBD1 (5 bases). The CDR3 length is 15 residues. CDR1 and CDR2 (germline): LGHNA, YSLEER. The germline V and J ends were trimmed by 1 base and 6 bases, with 13 bases remaining between them. In DNA form, the CDR3 reads TGCGCCAGCAGCCAAGGGACAACAGAAGGAAACATTCAGTACTTC. Its translation is CASSQGTTEGNIQYF.

This clonotype was seen more than once but under ten times. V gene TRBV27 combines with J gene TRBJ1-5; 8 bases match TRBD1. The CDR3 spans 16 residues. With V trimmed by 5 bases and J by 2 bases, 8 bases remained unmatched. Germline V CDR1 and CDR2: MNHEY, SMNVEV (reference sequence). This CDR3 is CASSPSDRAGNQPQHF. DNA for the CDR3: TGTGCCAGCAGTCCCTCGGACAGGGCTGGCAATCAGCCCCAGCATTTT.

The genes are TRBV7-9 and TRBJ1-2; TRBD1 matches at 7 bases. The CDR3 is 14 amino acids. Germline values: CDR1 SEHNR, CDR2 FQNEAQ (reference sequence). J was trimmed by 4 bases and V by 6 bases; bases with no gene match: 8. The CDR3 here is CASRLEQGPYGYTF. The CDR3, as DNA: TGTGCCAGCAGACTTGAACAGGGGCCCTATGGCTACACCTTC.

This clonotype showed up just a few times. The V and J genes are TRBV9 and TRBJ1-6; D gene unclear. Germline V gene lookup returns CDR1 SGDLS and CDR2 YYNGEE. The CDR3 loop spans 15 amino acids. V lost 0 bases to trimming and J lost 0 bases, with 4 bases between them. The CDR3 region has the DNA TGTGCCAGCAGCGTAGCTAGCTCCTATAATTCACCCCTCCACTTT. Its translation: CASSVASSYNSPLHF.

The chain links TRBV12-3 or TRBV12-4 to TRBJ1-5; maybe TRBD1 (6 bases). V was shortened by 9 bases and J by 4 bases, with 19 bases between the two germline ends. The CDR3 has 15 amino acids. CDR3 loop: CARHNGRRGNQPQHF. The CDR3 nucleotides are TGTGCCAGACACAACGGACGGAGGGGGAATCAGCCCCAGCATTTT.

This clonotype was counted only a few times. The chain links TRBV6-2 or TRBV6-3 to TRBJ2-7, with D maybe TRBD2 (6 bases). The CDR3 has 13 residues. The V and J ends lost 5 bases and 9 bases respectively, with 17 bases between them. CDR1 and CDR2 from the germline V gene are MNHEY and SVGEGT. CDR3 sequence (DNA): TGTGCCAGCAGTCCCTCCGGGGGTAACGGGCAGTACGTC. It is translated as CASSPSGGNGQYV.

The chain is built from TRBV7-3 and TRBJ2-7, with unresolved D. V was pared by 1 base and J by 6 bases, with 10 bases between. The CDR3 extends over 13 amino acids. Germline CDR1 SGHTA, CDR2 FQGTGA. The CDR3 sequence: CASSLRRESEQYF. The DNA for the CDR3 is TGTGCCAGCAGCTTAAGAAGGGAAAGCGAGCAGTACTTC.

V usage is TRBV20-1 and J usage is TRBJ2-6; D is unclear. Germline assignment: CDR1 DFQATT and CDR2 SNEGSKA (reference sequence). The CDR3 is 15 amino acids. V lost 0 bases and J 1 base, leaving 7 bases between the germline ends. In nucleotides, the CDR3 is TGCAGTGCTAGAGATACGGTATCTGGGGCCAACGTCCTGACTTTC. It codes for CSARDTVSGANVLTF.